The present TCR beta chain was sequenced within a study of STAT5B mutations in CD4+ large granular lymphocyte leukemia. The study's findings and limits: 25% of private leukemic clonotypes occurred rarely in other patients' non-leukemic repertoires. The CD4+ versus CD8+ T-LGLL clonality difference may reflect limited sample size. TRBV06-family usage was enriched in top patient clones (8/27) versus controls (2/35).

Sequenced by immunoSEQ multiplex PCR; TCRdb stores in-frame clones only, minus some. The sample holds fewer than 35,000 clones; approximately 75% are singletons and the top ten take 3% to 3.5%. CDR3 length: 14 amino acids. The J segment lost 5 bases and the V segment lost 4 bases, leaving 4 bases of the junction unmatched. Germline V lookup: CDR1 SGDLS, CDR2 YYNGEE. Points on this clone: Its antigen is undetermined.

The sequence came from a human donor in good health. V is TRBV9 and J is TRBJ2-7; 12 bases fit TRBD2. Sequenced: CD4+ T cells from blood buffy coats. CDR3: CASSPRLAGDEQYF. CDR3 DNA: TGTGCCAGCAGCCCTCGACTAGCGGGAGACGAGCAGTACTTC.